Shown below are 28 T cell receptor beta chains from a single sample sequenced in a study of monozygotic twins with inflammatory bowel disease. TCRdb reprocessed the 5' RACE reads; each CDR3 protein has one entry and no DNA is given. Recorded here are approximately 150,000 distinct CDR3 sequences; the top ten clones represent about 7.4%. The sequenced material came from blood. All receptors come from a human donor with ulcerative colitis or Crohn's disease, or a healthy co-twin of an affected twin (not recorded which).

V and J are TRBV11-2 and TRBJ1-1. This CDR3 has 16 amino acids. Germline CDR1 SGHAT, CDR2 FQNNGV. This chain's CDR3 is CASSLGGGGMGTEAFF.

The V and J genes are TRBV30 and TRBJ1-5; the D call from TCRdb, TRBD1, cannot be confirmed without DNA. CDR1 is GTSNPN and CDR2 is SVGIG in the germline V gene (reference sequence). This CDR3 has 14 residues. The CDR3: CAWSRTGYNQPQHF. The whole variable domain, remainder taken from reference TRBV30 and TRBJ1-5, is SQTIHQWPATLVQPVGSPLSLECTVEGTSNPNLYWYRQAAGRGLQLLFYSVGIGQISSEVPQNLSASRPQDRQFILSSKKLLLSDSGFYLCAWSRTGYNQPQHFGDGTRLSIL.

The chain employs TRBV9 and TRBJ1-6. The CDR3 covers 13 residues. Germline loops: CDR1 SGDLS, CDR2 YYNGEE. The CDR3 sequence is CASGQVPNSPLHF. Supplemented by reference TRBV9 and TRBJ1-6, the full variable domain reads DSGVTQTPKHLITATGQRVTLRCSPRSGDLSVYWYQQSLDQGLQFLIQYYNGEERAKGNILERFSAQQFPDLHSELNLSSLELGDSALYFCASGQVPNSPLHFGNGTRLTVT.

This chain links TRBV11-2 with TRBJ2-1. Germline V gene lookup returns CDR1 SGHAT and CDR2 FQNNGV. The CDR3 length is 13 residues. The CDR3 is CASSSRDLLEQFF.

The genes are TRBV20-1 and TRBJ2-3; TCRdb gives TRBD2 as the D gene, but with no DNA this cannot be confirmed. The CDR3 runs 14 residues. Per germline, CDR1 DFQATT and CDR2 SNEGSKA (reference sequence). This CDR3 is CSARVAAGGDTQYF.

The rearrangement links TRBV7-2 to TRBJ1-2; TCRdb calls TRBD1, which cannot be checked without DNA. CDR1 and CDR2 (germline): SGHTA, FQGNSA. The CDR3 is 15 amino acids. The CDR3 loop reads CASSLAPTGPYGYTF.

The V call is TRBV2, the J call TRBJ1-2; absent DNA, TCRdb's TRBD1 call cannot be checked. Per the germline V gene, CDR1 is SNHLY and CDR2 is FYNNEI. This CDR3 is built from 12 residues. The CDR3 protein is CASHRGGYGYTF.

The gene calls are TRBV6-2 or TRBV6-3 and TRBJ2-7; TCRdb lists TRBD2, though no DNA is available to test this call. The germline gives CDR1 MNHEY, CDR2 SVGEGT. CDR3 length equals 13 residues. The CDR3: CASGETYPYEQYF.

This chain uses TRBV10-3 with TRBJ2-3; TCRdb returns TRBD2, unconfirmable since there is no DNA. The CDR3 extends over 14 amino acids. Germline values: CDR1 ENHRY, CDR2 SYGVKD. This CDR3 reads CAIRERGTVDTQYF.

The CDR3: CASSRGQGAGELFF. The chain couples TRBV4-1 to TRBJ2-2; the D gene TCRdb calls, TRBD1, cannot be checked with no DNA. Germline V lookup: CDR1 MGHRA, CDR2 YSYEKL. This CDR3 spans 14 amino acids.

This chain joins TRBV5-1 and TRBJ2-5; as DNA is missing, the TRBD2 call by TCRdb cannot be tested. CDR3 size: 17 residues. Germline V gene data show CDR1 as SGHRS and CDR2 as YFSETQ. CDR3 protein: CASSLETLGGSGETQYF.

The chain recombines TRBV27 with TRBJ2-7; lacking DNA, the TRBD1 call made by TCRdb goes unchecked. CDR1 and CDR2 from the germline V gene are MNHEY and SMNVEV (reference sequence). CDR3 length: 15 amino acids. CDR3 loop: CASSLSWDRGYEQYF.

The chain links TRBV6-2 or TRBV6-3 to TRBJ2-7; the D call from TCRdb, TRBD1, cannot be confirmed without DNA. CDR1 MNHEY and CDR2 SVGEGT come from the germline V gene. The CDR3 loop spans 16 amino acids. The CDR3 reads CASTPPQDSLSYEQYF.

The chain links TRBV14 to TRBJ2-3. The length of the CDR3 is 15 residues. CDR1 is SGHDN, CDR2 FVKESK, per germline. This CDR3 reads CASSQDRIRTDTQYF.

This CDR3 reads CASSEGTGENQPQHF. V is TRBV18 and J is TRBJ1-5; TCRdb designates TRBD1, a call that cannot be tested without DNA. This CDR3 has 15 amino acids. CDR1 KGHSH and CDR2 LQKENI come from the germline V gene.

The chain is built from TRBV12-3 or TRBV12-4 and TRBJ2-1. The CDR3 contains 14 residues. This chain's CDR3 is CASSLEGSGNEQFF.

This sequence joins TRBV5-1 and TRBJ2-7; with no DNA, the TCRdb D assignment of TRBD1 cannot be verified. The germline V gene has CDR1 SGHRS and CDR2 YFSETQ. This CDR3 region has 13 residues. The CDR3 region is CASSLQGYYEQYF.

V is TRBV7-2 and J is TRBJ1-6. Germline CDR1 and CDR2: SGHTA and FQGNSA. There are 15 residues in the CDR3. CDR3 region: CASSTSGRMISPLHF.

The chain is built from TRBV15 and TRBJ1-5; as DNA is missing, the TRBD1 call by TCRdb cannot be tested. The germline V gene has CDR1 LNHNV and CDR2 YYDKDF (reference sequence). This CDR3 has 14 amino acids. CDR3 in amino acids: CATTRGQGHQPQHF.

This rearrangement joins TRBV5-1 to TRBJ2-1. CDR3 length: 15 amino acids. Germline CDR1 SGHRS, CDR2 YFSETQ. CDR3 sequence reads: CASRVATRFYNEQFF.

This rearrangement joins TRBV5-1 to TRBJ1-6. The CDR3 is 12 residues long. Looked up from germline, CDR1 is SGHRS and CDR2 is YFSETQ. The CDR3 region is CASSLQDSPLHF.

The chain has TRBV5-1 and TRBJ2-1. The length of the CDR3 is 15 residues. CDR1 and CDR2 from the germline V gene are SGHRS and YFSETQ. This chain's CDR3 is CASSTTRGPYNEQFF.

This chain joins TRBV7-2 and TRBJ2-3. This CDR3 is built from 14 residues. Per germline, CDR1 SGHTA and CDR2 FQGNSA. The CDR3 sequence is CASSLRRSRDTQYF.

The chain carries TRBV30 and TRBJ2-3; TCRdb designates TRBD1, a call that cannot be tested without DNA. In germline, CDR1 is GTSNPN, CDR2 SVGIG (reference sequence). The CDR3 loop spans 17 amino acids. The CDR3 is CAWSVGHRGDIADTQYF.

The chain joins TRBV4-1 to TRBJ2-3; TCRdb calls TRBD1, which cannot be checked without DNA. The CDR3 totals 13 residues. Germline V lookup: CDR1 MGHRA, CDR2 YSYEKL. The CDR3 region is CASGGQGPDTQYF.

V gene TRBV2 combines with J gene TRBJ2-3. This CDR3 has 14 residues. Germline V gives CDR1 SNHLY, CDR2 FYNNEI. CDR3 amino acids: CASTKAFYTDTQYF.

The chain joins TRBV27 to TRBJ1-2; lacking DNA, the TRBD1 call made by TCRdb goes unchecked. The germline CDR1 and CDR2 sequences are MNHEY and SMNVEV (reference sequence). The CDR3 loop spans 13 amino acids. The CDR3 region is CASSPRTAYGYTF.

The V and J genes are TRBV20-1 and TRBJ1-1. Per germline, CDR1 DFQATT and CDR2 SNEGSKA (reference sequence). The CDR3 extends over 15 amino acids. The CDR3 region is CSARDVRGSDTEAFF.